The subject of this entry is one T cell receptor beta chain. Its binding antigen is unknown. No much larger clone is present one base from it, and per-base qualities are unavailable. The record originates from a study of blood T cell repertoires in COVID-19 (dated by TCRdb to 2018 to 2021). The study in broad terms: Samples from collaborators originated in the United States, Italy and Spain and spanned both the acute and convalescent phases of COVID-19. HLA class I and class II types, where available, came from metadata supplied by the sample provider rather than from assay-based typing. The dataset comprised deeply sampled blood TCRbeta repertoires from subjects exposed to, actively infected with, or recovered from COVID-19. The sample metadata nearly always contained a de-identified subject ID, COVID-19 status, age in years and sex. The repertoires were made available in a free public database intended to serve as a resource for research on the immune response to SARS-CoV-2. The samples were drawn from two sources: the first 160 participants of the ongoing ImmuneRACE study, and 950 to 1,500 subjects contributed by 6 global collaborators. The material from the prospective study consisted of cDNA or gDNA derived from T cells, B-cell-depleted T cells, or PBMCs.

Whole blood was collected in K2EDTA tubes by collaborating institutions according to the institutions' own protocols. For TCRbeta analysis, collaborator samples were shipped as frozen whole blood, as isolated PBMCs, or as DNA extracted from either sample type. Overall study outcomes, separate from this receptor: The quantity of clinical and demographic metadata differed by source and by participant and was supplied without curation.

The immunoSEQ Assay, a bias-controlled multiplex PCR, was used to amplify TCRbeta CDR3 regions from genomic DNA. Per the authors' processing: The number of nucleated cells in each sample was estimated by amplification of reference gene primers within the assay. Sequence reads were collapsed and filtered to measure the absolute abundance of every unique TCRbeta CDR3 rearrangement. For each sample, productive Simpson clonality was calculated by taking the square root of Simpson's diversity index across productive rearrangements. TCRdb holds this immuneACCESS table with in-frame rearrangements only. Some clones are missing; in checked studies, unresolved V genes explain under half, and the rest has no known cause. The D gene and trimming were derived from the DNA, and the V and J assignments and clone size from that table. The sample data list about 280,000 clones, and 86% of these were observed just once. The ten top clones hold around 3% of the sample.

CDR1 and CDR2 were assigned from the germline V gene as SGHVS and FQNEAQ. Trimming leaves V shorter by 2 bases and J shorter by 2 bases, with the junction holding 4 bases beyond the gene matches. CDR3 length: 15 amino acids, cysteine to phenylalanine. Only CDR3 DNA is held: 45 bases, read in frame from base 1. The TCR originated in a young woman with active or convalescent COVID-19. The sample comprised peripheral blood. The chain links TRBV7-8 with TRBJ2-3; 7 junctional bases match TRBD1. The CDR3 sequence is CASSLRDRNTDTQYF. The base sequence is TGTGCCAGCAGCTTAAGGGACAGAAACACAGATACGCAGTATTTT.